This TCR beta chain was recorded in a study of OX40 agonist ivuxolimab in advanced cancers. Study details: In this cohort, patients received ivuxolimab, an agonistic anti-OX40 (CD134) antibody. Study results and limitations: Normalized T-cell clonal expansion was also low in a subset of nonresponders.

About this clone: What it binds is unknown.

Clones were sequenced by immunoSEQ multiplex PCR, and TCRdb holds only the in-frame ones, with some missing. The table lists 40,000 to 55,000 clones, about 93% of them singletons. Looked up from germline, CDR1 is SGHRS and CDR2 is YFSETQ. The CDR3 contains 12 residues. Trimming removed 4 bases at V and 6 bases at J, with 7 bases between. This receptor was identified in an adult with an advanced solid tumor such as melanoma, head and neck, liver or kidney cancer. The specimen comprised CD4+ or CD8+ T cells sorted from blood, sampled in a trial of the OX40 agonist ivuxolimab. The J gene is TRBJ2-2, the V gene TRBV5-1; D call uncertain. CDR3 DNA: TGCGCCAGCAGCGATCATCCCGGGGAGCTGTTTTTT. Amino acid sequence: CASSDHPGELFF.